This T cell receptor beta chain was identified in a study of CD8 T cells in Susac syndrome. A quantity of 0.5 to 1 ug RNA underwent reverse transcription using random hexamers. Amplification of TCR beta CDR3 used immunoSEQ multiplex PCR across 54 Vbeta and 13 Jbeta. TCRdb reprocessed the immunoSEQ multiplex PCR reads with MiXCR, giving one entry per CDR3 protein. The repertoire holds 180,000 or so distinct CDR3 sequences, with under 97% as singletons. Through negative isolation, CD4+ and CD8+ T cells were obtained, while TEMRA cells were enriched using FACS. CDR3 length: 13 amino acids. Germline CDR1 GTSNPN, CDR2 SVGIG (reference sequence). V lost 2 bases and J 10 bases, leaving 12 bases between the germline ends.

The clonotype originates from a human donor with multiple sclerosis. The chain links TRBV30 to TRBJ1-6; D is perhaps TRBD1 (5 bases). The material sequenced was CD4+ T cells from PBMCs. CDR3 DNA: TGTGCCTGGAGTAACAGGAGACGGTCACCCCTCCACTTT. Translating gives CAWSNRRRSPLHF.